The 23 T cell receptor beta chains below all came from one sample that was sequenced in a study of blood T cell repertoires in COVID-19. TCRdb keeps only in-frame clones here, not all; method: immunoSEQ multiplex PCR. The sample shows 350,000 or so clones, roughly 90% of them seen only once. The sequenced sample consisted of PBMCs or T cells enriched from blood (not recorded which). The receptor set was obtained from a woman aged 25 to 39 who had recovered from COVID-19.

The gene calls are TRBV4-2 and TRBJ2-1, with D perhaps matching TRBD1 (6 bases). This CDR3 spans 17 amino acids. Looked up from germline, CDR1 is LGHNA and CDR2 is YNFKEQ. Trimming took off 1 base at V and 6 bases at J, with 19 bases between the two ends. CDR3 sequence: CASSQGENPGHGNEQFF. The CDR3 DNA is TGTGCCAGCAGCCAAGGAGAAAATCCGGGACATGGCAATGAGCAGTTCTTC.

To note about this clone: At one end the junction does not follow the germline gene, possibly because of a read error. This CDR3 is CASSEGTGRYNEQFF. The DNA of the CDR3 is TGTGCCAGCAGCGAAGGGACAGGGAGGTACAATGAGCAGTTCTTC. The V gene is TRBV6-1, the J gene TRBJ2-1, with 9 bases that match TRBD1. The CDR3 length is 15 residues. CDR1 and CDR2 from the germline V gene are MNHNS and SASEGT.

J is TRBJ2-3 and V is TRBV24-1, with 7 bases identical to TRBD2. Trimming cost V 0 bases and J 2 bases; bases outside gene matches: 4. There are 16 residues in the CDR3. CDR1 and CDR2 from the germline V gene are KGHDR and SFDVKD. This CDR3 is CATSDLRLADTDTQYF. The CDR3 nucleotides are TGTGCCACCAGTGATTTGAGGCTAGCGGACACAGATACGCAGTATTTT.

The V gene is TRBV7-4, the J gene TRBJ1-2, with TRBD1 matching 8 bases. The germline CDR1 and CDR2 sequences are SGHVT and SQSDAQ. Unmatched junction bases numbered 8, after V lost 5 bases and J lost 0 bases. This CDR3 region has 16 residues. CDR3 in amino acids: CASSPRTGRTNYGYTF. CDR3 coding DNA: TGTGCCAGCAGCCCGCGGACAGGGCGAACTAACTATGGCTACACCTTC. The full variable domain, with the rest looked up from reference TRBV7-4 and TRBJ1-2, is GAGVSQSPRYKVAKRGRDVALRCDSISGHVTLYWYRQTLGQGSEVLTYSQSDAQRDKSGRPSGRFSAERPERSVSTLKIQRTEQGDSAVYLCASSPRTGRTNYGYTFGSGTRLTVV.

For this clone: Within the sample, other DNA sequences also encode this same CDR3. This chain connects TRBV7-3 to TRBJ2-1, with 8 bases lining up with TRBD1. The CDR3 has 13 residues. The V segment lost 1 base and the J segment 7 bases; nucleotides outside the gene matches: 0. The V gene's germline CDR1 is SGHTA and CDR2 FQGTGA. The CDR3 loop is CASSLRQGNEQFF. The CDR3 nucleotides are TGTGCCAGCAGCTTAAGACAGGGGAATGAGCAGTTCTTC. Together with reference TRBV7-3 and TRBJ2-1, the CDR3 gives the full variable domain: GAGVSQTPSNKVTEKGKYVELRCDPISGHTALYWYRQSLGQGPEFLIYFQGTGAADDSGLPNDRFFAVRPEGSVSTLKIQRTERGDSAVYLCASSLRQGNEQFFGPGTRLTVL.

This clone was detected only a few times. The chain employs TRBV5-6 and TRBJ1-1; TRBD1 matches 7 bases. Germline CDR1 SGHDT, CDR2 YYEEEE. CDR3 length equals 13 residues. V shed 4 bases and J 10 bases; nucleotides not matched to a gene: 10. CDR3 coding DNA: TGTGCCAGCAGCGTAGGAGGACAGGCGTCAGCTTTCTTT. It is translated as CASSVGGQASAFF.

The rearrangement joins TRBV28 to TRBJ1-5, with TRBD1 identical over 9 bases. The junction had 13 bases not matched to a gene; V was cut back by 5 bases and J by 8 bases. The CDR3 is made up of 16 amino acids. CDR1 and CDR2 (germline): MDHEN, SYDVKM. The CDR3 sequence: CASSRDRELPRKPQHF. The CDR3, as DNA: TGTGCCAGCAGTAGGGACAGGGAGCTTCCAAGGAAGCCCCAGCATTTT.

This chain connects TRBV7-2 to TRBJ1-2; D might be TRBD1 (5 bases). Trimming left V 3 bases short and J 4 bases short, with 12 bases between. Germline V lookup: CDR1 SGHTA, CDR2 FQGNSA. The CDR3 consists of 14 residues. CDR3 sequence (DNA): TGTGCCAGCAGCTTGGGTGGGGCAGTCTATGGCTACACCTTC. This translates into CASSLGGAVYGYTF.

The V gene is TRBV21-1, the J gene TRBJ1-5. TRBV21-1 is a recognized pseudogene. CDR3 length: 16 amino acids. The chain's CDR3 is CASSKCKRVTDQPQHF. The CDR3 nucleotides read TGTGCCAGCAGCAAATGTAAGAGGGTCACGGATCAGCCCCAGCATTTT.

The V gene is TRBV27, the J gene TRBJ2-1, with 8 nucleotides matching TRBD1. This CDR3 has 15 residues. Losses at the gene ends were 5 bases for V and 2 bases for J; bases not matched to a gene: 5. Looked up from germline, CDR1 is MNHEY and CDR2 is SMNVEV (reference sequence). The CDR3 DNA reads as TGTGCCAGCAGTGCCAGACAGGGGCCCTACAATGAGCAGTTCTTC. Its protein product is CASSARQGPYNEQFF.

V and J are TRBV27 and TRBJ1-4, with TRBD1 matching over 9 bases. Germline-derived CDR1 and CDR2 are MNHEY and SMNVEV (reference sequence). The CDR3 runs 14 residues. The J segment lost 8 bases and the V segment lost 8 bases, leaving 9 bases of the junction unmatched. The CDR3 sequence is CASGPTGGREKLFF. The DNA for the CDR3 is TGTGCCAGCGGCCCGACAGGGGGGAGAGAAAAACTGTTTTTT.

The rearrangement joins TRBV29-1 to TRBJ2-2; a possible D gene is TRBD1 (5 bases). The germline V gene encodes CDR1 SQVTM and CDR2 ANQGSEA. CDR3 size: 11 residues. The V end was cut by 8 bases, the J end by 6 bases, with 10 bases between. This chain's CDR3 is CSLRVSGELFF. The DNA for the CDR3 is TGCAGCCTCAGGGTTTCCGGGGAGCTGTTTTTT.

The chain uses TRBV5-1 and TRBJ2-4; tentative D call: TRBD2 (6 bases). V was pared by 6 bases and J by 6 bases, with 10 bases between. This CDR3 comprises 12 residues. Germline V gene sequence: CDR1 SGHRS, CDR2 YFSETQ. The CDR3 is CASKMEGNIQYF. CDR3 sequence (DNA): TGCGCCAGCAAAATGGAGGGAAACATTCAGTACTTC.

This sequence joins TRBV7-2 and TRBJ1-2; D not certain. V lost 5 bases, J lost 0 bases, and 13 bases lay in between. Germline V lookup: CDR1 SGHTA, CDR2 FQGNSA. CDR3 length: 15 amino acids. DNA for the CDR3: TGTGCCAGCAGCCCGACGGTGACTACTAACTATGGCTACACCTTC. It yields the protein CASSPTVTTNYGYTF.

For this clone: Additional DNA sequences in this sample encode the identical CDR3. The rearrangement joins TRBV28 to TRBJ1-2; 8 bases align to TRBD1. The CDR3 covers 14 residues. The V and J ends lost 5 bases and 2 bases, in that order; junction bases with no gene match: 4. Germline-derived CDR1 and CDR2 are MDHEN and SYDVKM. This chain's CDR3 is CASSAGQGNYGYTF. The DNA of the CDR3 is TGTGCCAGCAGTGCTGGACAGGGCAACTATGGCTACACCTTC.

The V gene is TRBV24-1, the J gene TRBJ1-4; TRBD1 matches at 8 bases. This CDR3 spans 15 amino acids. V shed 4 bases, J shed 7 bases, and the junction held 7 bases outside the gene matches. Germline assignment: CDR1 KGHDR and CDR2 SFDVKD. For the CDR3, the DNA is TGTGCCACCAGTGACCCCGGGACAGGTGGTGAAAAACTGTTTTTT. It is translated as CATSDPGTGGEKLFF.

The V gene is TRBV2, the J gene TRBJ2-3; D is uncertain. Deletions cut 6 bases from V and 0 bases from J, with 13 bases between. The CDR3 covers 15 residues. Germline lookup yields CDR1 SNHLY and CDR2 FYNNEI. CDR3: CASRRWARSTDTQYF. The DNA of the CDR3 is TGTGCCAGCAGGCGATGGGCGAGAAGCACAGATACGCAGTATTTT.

The chain couples TRBV24-1 to TRBJ2-5; 10 bases match TRBD1. This CDR3 region has 15 residues. The germline CDR1 and CDR2 sequences are KGHDR and SFDVKD. Trimming removed 7 bases from V and 3 bases from J; junction bases left unmatched: 7. The CDR3 DNA reads TGTGCCACCAGCGAGCCGGGACAGGGGAAAGAGACCCAGTACTTC. Amino acid sequence: CATSEPGQGKETQYF.

The chain links TRBV28 to TRBJ2-5; 7 bases line up with TRBD2. V lost 7 bases to trimming and J lost 3 bases; unmatched junction nucleotides: 8. The CDR3 has 14 residues. The V gene's germline CDR1 is MDHEN and CDR2 SYDVKM. This chain's CDR3 is CASNRLAPKETQYF. The CDR3 DNA reads as TGTGCCAGCAATCGACTAGCCCCAAAAGAGACCCAGTACTTC.

CDR3 sequence (DNA): TGTGCCAGCAGCTCCCAGACAGGGTGGGCCCTCTATGGCTACACCTTC. Protein: CASSSQTGWALYGYTF. The rearrangement links TRBV5-4 to TRBJ1-2, with TRBD1 matching over 7 bases. J lost 4 bases, V lost 3 bases, and 12 bases had no gene match. Germline loops: CDR1 SGHNT, CDR2 YYREEE (reference sequence). The CDR3 sequence is 16 residues long.

This clone was counted once. This rearrangement joins TRBV27 to TRBJ1-6; 9 nucleotides agree with TRBD1. Germline-derived CDR1 and CDR2 are MNHEY and SMNVEV (reference sequence). With 7 bases clipped from V and 10 bases from J, the junction kept 8 bases outside the gene matches. CDR3 length: 14 amino acids. The CDR3 DNA sequence: TGTGCCAGCAACCCAACAGGGGGCCAGTCACCCCTCCACTTT. Its protein is CASNPTGGQSPLHF.

The chain carries TRBV6-1 and TRBJ1-2; 9 positions match TRBD1. Looked up from germline, CDR1 is MNHNS and CDR2 is SASEGT. V gave up 2 bases and J gave up 8 bases; unmatched junction bases: 9. CDR3 size: 15 residues. The CDR3 nucleotides are TGTGCCAGCAGTGAACCGGGACAGGGTTCGGGGGGCTACACCTTC. It codes for CASSEPGQGSGGYTF.

The CDR3 is CSALGSAKNIQYF. The CDR3 coding sequence is TGCAGCGCCCTTGGCTCGGCCAAAAACATTCAGTACTTC. The rearrangement links TRBV29-1 to TRBJ2-4; D is unresolved. Germline CDR1 and CDR2: SQVTM and ANQGSEA. V lost 7 bases and J 1 base, leaving 11 bases between the germline ends. The CDR3 spans 13 residues.